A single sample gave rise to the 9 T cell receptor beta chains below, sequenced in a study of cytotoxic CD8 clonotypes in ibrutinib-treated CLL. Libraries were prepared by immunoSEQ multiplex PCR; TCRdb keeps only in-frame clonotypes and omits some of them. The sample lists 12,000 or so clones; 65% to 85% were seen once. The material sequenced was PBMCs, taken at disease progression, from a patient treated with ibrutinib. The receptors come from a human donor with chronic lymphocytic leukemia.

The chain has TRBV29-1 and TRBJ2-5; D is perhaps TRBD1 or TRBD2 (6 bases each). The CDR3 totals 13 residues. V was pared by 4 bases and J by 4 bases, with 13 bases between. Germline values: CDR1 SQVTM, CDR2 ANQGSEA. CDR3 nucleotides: TGCAGCGTTGGAGGGGGGCGAGGAGAGACCCAGTACTTC. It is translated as CSVGGGRGETQYF.

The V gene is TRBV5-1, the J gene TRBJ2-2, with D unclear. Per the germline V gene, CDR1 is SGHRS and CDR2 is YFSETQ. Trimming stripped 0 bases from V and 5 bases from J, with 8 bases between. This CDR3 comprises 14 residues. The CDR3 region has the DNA TGCGCCAGCAGCTTGGCCGTGGCAACCGGGGAGCTGTTTTTT. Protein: CASSLAVATGELFF.

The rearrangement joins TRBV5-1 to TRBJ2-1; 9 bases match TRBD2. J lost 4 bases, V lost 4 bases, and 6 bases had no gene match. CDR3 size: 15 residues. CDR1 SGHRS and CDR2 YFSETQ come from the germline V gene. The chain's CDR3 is CASSRISGGYNEQFF. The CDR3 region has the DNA TGCGCCAGCAGCCGTATTAGCGGGGGTTACAATGAGCAGTTCTTC.

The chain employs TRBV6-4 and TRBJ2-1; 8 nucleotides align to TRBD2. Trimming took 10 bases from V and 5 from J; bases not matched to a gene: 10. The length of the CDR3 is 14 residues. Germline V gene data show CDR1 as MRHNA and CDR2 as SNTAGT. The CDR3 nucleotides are TGTGCCACCCCGCGGCGGGAGGATCACAATGAGCAGTTCTTC. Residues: CATPRREDHNEQFF.

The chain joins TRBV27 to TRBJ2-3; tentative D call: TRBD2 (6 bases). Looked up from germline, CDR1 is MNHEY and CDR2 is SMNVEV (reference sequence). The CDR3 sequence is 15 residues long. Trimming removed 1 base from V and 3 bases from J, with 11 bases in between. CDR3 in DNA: TGTGCCAGCAGTTTATTTGGCGGGAAGACAGATACGCAGTATTTT. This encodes CASSLFGGKTDTQYF.

This chain's CDR3 is CASSIGRAADTQYF. The CDR3 DNA sequence: TGTGCCAGTAGTATAGGGAGGGCGGCGGATACGCAGTATTTT. The V gene is TRBV19, the J gene TRBJ2-3; tentatively, D is TRBD2 (6 bases). Between the trimmed V and J ends, which lost 1 base and 6 bases, there was a span of 11 bases. This CDR3 has 14 residues. The germline V gene encodes CDR1 LNHDA and CDR2 SQIVND (reference sequence).

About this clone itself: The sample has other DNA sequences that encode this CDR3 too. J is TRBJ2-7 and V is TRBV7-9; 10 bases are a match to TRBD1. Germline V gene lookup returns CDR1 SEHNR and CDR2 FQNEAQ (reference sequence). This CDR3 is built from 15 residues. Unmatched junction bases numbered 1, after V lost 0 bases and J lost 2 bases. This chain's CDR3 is CASSLAGTGAYEQYF. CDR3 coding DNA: TGTGCCAGCAGCTTAGCCGGGACAGGGGCCTACGAGCAGTACTTC. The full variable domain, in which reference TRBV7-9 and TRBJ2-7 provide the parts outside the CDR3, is DTGVSQNPRHKITKRGQNVTFRCDPISEHNRLYWYRQTLGQGPEFLTYFQNEAQLEKSRLLSDRFSAERPKGSFSTLEIQRTEQGDSAMYLCASSLAGTGAYEQYFGPGTRLTVT.

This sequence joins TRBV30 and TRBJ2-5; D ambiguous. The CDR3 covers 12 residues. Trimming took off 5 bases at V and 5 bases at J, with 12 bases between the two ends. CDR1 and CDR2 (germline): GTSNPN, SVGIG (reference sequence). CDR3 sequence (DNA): TGTGCCTGGGGATATACACGGGAGACCCAGTACTTC. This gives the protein CAWGYTRETQYF.

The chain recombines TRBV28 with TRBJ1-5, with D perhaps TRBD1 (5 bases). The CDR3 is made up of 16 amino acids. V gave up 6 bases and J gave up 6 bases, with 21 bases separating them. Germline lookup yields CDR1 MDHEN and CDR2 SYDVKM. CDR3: CASRTTRWGVSQPQHF. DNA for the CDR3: TGTGCCAGCAGGACAACTCGTTGGGGGGTTAGTCAGCCCCAGCATTTT.